This TCR beta chain was observed in a study of blood T cell repertoires in COVID-19. Trimming stripped 1 base from V and 0 bases from J, with 6 bases between. Germline CDR1 and CDR2: MGHRA and YSYEKL. The CDR3 spans 14 residues. Clones were sequenced by immunoSEQ multiplex PCR, and TCRdb holds only the in-frame ones, with some missing. The sample consists of around 250,000 clones, roughly 84% of them appearing once. The study assigned cohorts using participant-reported clinical history. Exposed enrollees encountered a COVID-19 case at some point within 2 weeks before study entry. The rearrangement links TRBV4-1 to TRBJ2-5; D ambiguous. Material: PBMCs or T cells enriched from blood (not recorded which). The sequence derives from a woman aged 45-65 years who had been exposed to COVID-19. Here the CDR3 reads CASSQVSYQETQYF. In nucleotides, the CDR3 is TGCGCCAGCAGCCAAGTATCGTACCAAGAGACCCAGTACTTC.